The 29 T cell receptor beta chains in this list originate from one sample, sequenced in a study of shared clonotypes between healthy human individuals. Using immunoSEQ multiplex PCR, the repertoire was profiled, and TCRdb retains in-frame clones only, with some absent. This table holds hundreds of thousands of clones, about two thirds found once. Sample: memory CD4+ T cells sorted from blood. Subset of the sample: CD45RA-negative fraction. The origin of the receptors is a woman in her thirties in good health.

The chain joins TRBV7-3 to TRBJ1-2; 10 bases match TRBD1. CDR1 SGHTA and CDR2 FQGTGA come from the germline V gene. CDR3 size: 14 residues. V lost 5 bases to trimming and J lost 5 bases; unmatched junction nucleotides: 5. CDR3 sequence (DNA): TGTGCCAGCAGCCGAGACAGGGGGCCATATGGCTACACCTTC. Its protein product is CASSRDRGPYGYTF.

The chain carries TRBV28 and TRBJ2-1; 14 positions match TRBD2. The CDR3 contains 16 residues. The ends lost 6 bases at V and 4 bases at J; junction bases unmatched: 5. Germline V gives CDR1 MDHEN, CDR2 SYDVKM. The CDR3 DNA follows: TGTGCCAGCAGGAACAGACTAGCGGGAGGGTACAATGAGCAGTTCTTC. It yields the protein CASRNRLAGGYNEQFF.

About this clone: It may be a read error: a sequence one base away is much more abundant. Additional DNA sequences in this sample encode the identical CDR3. The CDR3 here is CASSTGTSGYEQYF. The CDR3 DNA sequence: TGTGCCAGCAGTACCGGGACTAGCGGGTACGAGCAGTACTTC. The V gene is TRBV28, the J gene TRBJ2-7, with 12 bases that match TRBD2. The CDR3 totals 14 residues. The germline CDR1 and CDR2 sequences are MDHEN and SYDVKM. V shed 5 bases, J shed 4 bases, and the junction held 3 bases outside the gene matches.

This rearrangement joins TRBV11-2 to TRBJ1-2; 7 nucleotides agree with TRBD1. Germline V gene lookup returns CDR1 SGHAT and CDR2 FQNNGV. CDR3 length equals 14 residues. V trimming: 2 bases; J trimming: 3 bases; junction bases outside the gene matches: 3. The chain's CDR3 is CASSLNTGDYGYTF. CDR3 coding DNA: TGTGCCAGCAGCTTAAATACAGGGGACTATGGCTACACCTTC.

This clone was recorded a few times. The chain links TRBV29-1 to TRBJ2-1; 9 nucleotides agree with TRBD1. Germline trimming cut 3 bases from V and 15 bases from J; bases unmatched to any gene: 6. The CDR3 covers 11 residues. Germline CDR1 SQVTM, CDR2 ANQGSEA. The CDR3 DNA sequence: TGCAGCGTTGATGGGACAGGGTCCCCGTTCTTC. It encodes CSVDGTGSPFF.

The chain joins TRBV28 to TRBJ2-2; D unclear. Between the trimmed V and J ends, which lost 6 bases and 1 base, there was a span of 9 bases. This CDR3 is built from 14 residues. In germline, CDR1 is MDHEN, CDR2 SYDVKM. CDR3 DNA: TGTGCCAGCAGCCCGATCCAGAACACCGGGGAGCTGTTTTTT. This sequence encodes CASSPIQNTGELFF.

V is TRBV4-2 and J is TRBJ2-3; D is perhaps TRBD2 (5 bases). Trimming shortened V by 1 base and J by 2 bases, and 13 bases separated the two germline ends. The germline CDR1 and CDR2 sequences are LGHNA and YNFKEQ. The CDR3 is 16 residues long. CDR3 bases: TGTGCCAGCAGCCAAGGGGAAGCGGTTAACACAGATACGCAGTATTTT. This sequence encodes CASSQGEAVNTDTQYF.

This clone was seen only once. The chain combines TRBV19 with TRBJ2-5; 9 bases line up with TRBD1. The V segment lost 4 bases and the J segment 3 bases; nucleotides outside the gene matches: 3. This CDR3 is 14 amino acids long. CDR1 and CDR2 (germline): LNHDA, SQIVND (reference sequence). This chain's CDR3 is CASSRTGVEETQYF. Here the CDR3 DNA reads TGTGCCAGTAGTAGGACAGGGGTAGAAGAGACCCAGTACTTC. The full variable domain, in which reference TRBV19 and TRBJ2-5 provide the parts outside the CDR3, is DGGITQSPKYLFRKEGQNVTLSCEQNLNHDAMYWYRQDPGQGLRLIYYSQIVNDFQKGDIAEGYSVSREKKESFPLTVTSAQKNPTAFYLCASSRTGVEETQYFGPGTRLLVL.

V and J are TRBV7-9 and TRBJ2-5; D ambiguous. TRBJ2-7 matches the DNA end more closely, so the J call is doubtful. Germline values: CDR1 SEHNR, CDR2 FQNEAQ (reference sequence). The CDR3 length is 13 residues. The chain's CDR3 is CASSFGHSYEQYF. The CDR3 DNA follows: TGTGCCAGCAGCTTTGGTCACTCCTACGAGCAGTACTTC.

The rearrangement joins TRBV27 to TRBJ2-7; D assignment may be TRBD1 or TRBD2 (5 bases each). Deletions cut 3 bases from V and 0 bases from J, with 9 bases between. Germline values: CDR1 MNHEY, CDR2 SMNVEV (reference sequence). The CDR3 covers 14 residues. The CDR3 protein is CASSFGAGSYEQYF. CDR3 in DNA: TGTGCCAGCAGTTTTGGGGCGGGCTCCTACGAGCAGTACTTC.

The chain recombines TRBV4-2 with TRBJ2-1; 8 nucleotides line up with TRBD2. Germline values: CDR1 LGHNA, CDR2 YNFKEQ. V was clipped by 5 bases and J by 1 base; unmatched bases: 4. This CDR3 spans 15 amino acids. In nucleotides, the CDR3 is TGTGCCAGCAGCGAGACTAGCGCGTCCTACAATGAGCAGTTCTTC. This translates into CASSETSASYNEQFF.

The chain joins TRBV27 to TRBJ2-2; 8 nucleotides match TRBD1. From germline, CDR1 is MNHEY and CDR2 SMNVEV (reference sequence). The V and J ends lost 0 bases and 2 bases, in that order; junction bases with no gene match: 23. CDR3 size: 23 residues. The CDR3 is CASSLSIYPLGQGRTYNTGELFF. The CDR3 DNA reads as TGTGCCAGCAGTTTATCGATTTACCCATTAGGACAGGGACGGACCTATAACACCGGGGAGCTGTTTTTT.

The CDR3 DNA sequence: TGTGCCAGCTCACCACCGGGAACGGGACAAGGAAACACCATATATTTT. Its protein product is CASSPPGTGQGNTIYF. V and J are TRBV18 and TRBJ1-3; D might be TRBD1 (6 bases). The V gene lost 0 bases and the J gene lost 4 bases, with 13 bases spanning the gap. Per the germline V gene, CDR1 is KGHSH and CDR2 is LQKENI. The CDR3 has 16 amino acids.

A few counts support this clone. This chain connects TRBV15 to TRBJ2-7, with 7 bases matching TRBD1. The CDR3 has 14 amino acids. The J segment lost 3 bases and the V segment lost 5 bases, leaving 7 bases of the junction unmatched. The germline gives CDR1 LNHNV, CDR2 YYDKDF (reference sequence). The chain's CDR3 is CATSLRDSIYEQYF. CDR3 sequence (DNA): TGTGCCACCAGCCTACGGGACAGCATCTACGAGCAGTACTTC. Full variable domain (rest looked up from reference TRBV15 and TRBJ2-7): DAMVIQNPRYQVTQFGKPVTLSCSQTLNHNVMYWYQQKSSQAPKLLFHYYDKDFNNEADTPDNFQSRRPNTSFCFLDIRSPGLGDTAMYLCATSLRDSIYEQYFGPGTRLTVT.

V and J are TRBV4-2 and TRBJ2-7, with 10 bases identical to TRBD2. This CDR3 is built from 17 residues. The junction had 8 bases not matched to a gene; V was cut back by 0 bases and J by 3 bases. Germline CDR1 is LGHNA and CDR2 is YNFKEQ. The CDR3: CASSQDMTRLAGYEQYF. The CDR3 DNA is TGTGCCAGCAGCCAAGATATGACTAGACTAGCGGGCTACGAGCAGTACTTC.

This sequence joins TRBV21-1 and TRBJ2-3. TRBV21-1 is a pseudogene. CDR3 length: 9 amino acids. CDR3 nucleotides: TGTGCCAGGGGTGATACGCAGTATTTT. Amino acids: CARGDTQYF.

This chain links TRBV6-6 with TRBJ1-2; 8 nucleotides line up with TRBD1. The CDR3 covers 13 residues. Germline V gene sequence: CDR1 MNHNY, CDR2 SVGAGI (reference sequence). With 2 bases clipped from V and 6 bases from J, the junction kept 2 bases outside the gene matches. The CDR3 here is CASSYDRGHGYTF. CDR3 in DNA: TGTGCCAGCAGTTACGACAGGGGTCATGGCTACACCTTC.

This chain links TRBV29-1 with TRBJ2-3, with 10 bases lining up with TRBD2. With 5 bases clipped from V and 5 bases from J, the junction kept 13 bases outside the gene matches. Germline-derived CDR1 and CDR2 are SQVTM and ANQGSEA. CDR3 length: 16 amino acids. CDR3 DNA sequence: TGCAGCGTTTTAACCGCTAGCGGGAGCGGTGTAGATACGCAGTATTTT. This sequence encodes CSVLTASGSGVDTQYF.

The genes are TRBV6-6 and TRBJ1-2, with TRBD1 as a possible D gene (6 bases). V was pared by 0 bases and J by 6 bases, with 11 bases between. Germline CDR1 and CDR2: MNHNY and SVGAGI (reference sequence). This CDR3 has 14 amino acids. The CDR3 is CASSYSSGENGYTF. The CDR3 region has the DNA TGTGCCAGCAGTTACTCCTCAGGGGAGAATGGCTACACCTTC.

The J gene is TRBJ1-2, the V gene TRBV6-6; TRBD1 matches 7 bases. Per the germline V gene, CDR1 is MNHNY and CDR2 is SVGAGI (reference sequence). J gave up 6 bases and V 2 bases, and 6 bases lay outside the gene matches. The CDR3 runs 14 residues. CDR3 in amino acids: CASSYKQGRHGYTF. CDR3 nucleotides: TGTGCCAGCAGTTACAAACAGGGGCGGCATGGCTACACCTTC.

CDR3 sequence: CASSSGYRGPEQYF. The CDR3, as DNA: TGTGCCAGCAGTTCCGGTTACAGGGGGCCCGAGCAGTACTTC. The V and J genes are TRBV6-5 and TRBJ2-7; 9 nucleotides match TRBD1. In germline, CDR1 is MNHEY, CDR2 SVGAGI. Trimming cost V 4 bases and J 6 bases; bases outside gene matches: 7. This CDR3 is built from 14 residues.

The genes are TRBV27 and TRBJ2-2; D is perhaps TRBD1 (5 bases). V shed 7 bases and J shed 1 base, with 16 bases lying between them. The length of the CDR3 is 16 residues. Germline V gene data show CDR1 as MNHEY and CDR2 as SMNVEV (reference sequence). The CDR3: CASTNHRTKNTGELFF. CDR3 DNA sequence: TGTGCCAGCACAAATCACCGGACAAAGAACACCGGGGAGCTGTTTTTT.

Here the CDR3 reads CASSSTGTSPETQYF. The CDR3 bases are TGTGCCAGCAGCTCTACCGGGACTAGCCCAGAGACCCAGTACTTC. The J gene is TRBJ2-5, the V gene TRBV7-6, with TRBD2 identical over 9 bases. Trimming removed 4 bases from V and 4 bases from J; junction bases left unmatched: 7. The CDR3 has 15 amino acids. Germline loops: CDR1 SGHVS, CDR2 FNYEAQ.

The chain combines TRBV2 with TRBJ2-7; maybe TRBD1 (6 bases). CDR1 is SNHLY, CDR2 FYNNEI, per germline. The CDR3 loop spans 13 amino acids. V lost 8 bases and J lost 9, with 20 bases in between. DNA of the CDR3: TGTGCCAGCCGCGAACGACAGGCGGGTGCGCAGTACTTC. Its protein product is CASRERQAGAQYF.

With respect to this clone: Sequence at one end of the junction differs from germline and may be a read error. The identical CDR3 is also encoded by other nucleotide sequences in the sample. This chain connects TRBV5-1 to TRBJ1-5, with D uncertain. Per the germline V gene, CDR1 is SGHRS and CDR2 is YFSETQ. The CDR3 is made up of 14 amino acids. CDR3 DNA: TGTGCCAGCAGCCTCATGACCGGGTTTCAGCCCCAGCATTTT. It translates to CASSLMTGFQPQHF.

This chain joins TRBV7-9 and TRBJ2-1; tentative D call: TRBD2 (6 bases). V lost 4 bases and J 0 bases, leaving 10 bases between the germline ends. The CDR3 extends over 15 amino acids. CDR1 is SEHNR, CDR2 FQNEAQ, per germline (reference sequence). DNA of the CDR3: TGTGCCAGCAGCTCCGCTAGCGCCTCCTACAATGAGCAGTTCTTC. Amino acids: CASSSASASYNEQFF.

Only a few counts were recorded for this clone. The chain has TRBV5-1 and TRBJ2-3; 11 nucleotides line up with TRBD2. This CDR3 comprises 15 residues. V shed 4 bases and J 6 bases; nucleotides not matched to a gene: 7. Germline-derived CDR1 and CDR2 are SGHRS and YFSETQ. This CDR3 is CASSSIAGGSDTQYF. In nucleotides, the CDR3 is TGCGCCAGCAGCAGCATAGCGGGGGGGTCGGATACGCAGTATTTT. Filled out from reference TRBV5-1 and TRBJ2-3, the complete variable domain reads KAGVTQTPRYLIKTRGQQVTLSCSPISGHRSVSWYQQTPGQGLQFLFEYFSETQRNKGNFPGRFSGRQFSNSRSEMNVSTLELGDSALYLCASSSIAGGSDTQYFGPGTRLTVL.

This clone has more than one count but fewer than ten. The genes are TRBV10-3 and TRBJ2-7; tentatively, D is TRBD1 (6 bases). This CDR3 spans 14 amino acids. Trimming cost V 2 bases and J 6 bases, with 14 bases left between them. Germline V gives CDR1 ENHRY, CDR2 SYGVKD. The CDR3 here is CAISEATGTSEQYF. CDR3 DNA: TGTGCCATCAGTGAGGCCACAGGGACATCCGAGCAGTACTTC.

The chain joins TRBV28 to TRBJ2-7, with a weak D call TRBD1 (6 bases). The CDR3 has 14 amino acids. Trimming took off 5 bases at V and 7 bases at J, with 18 bases between the two ends. CDR1 is MDHEN and CDR2 is SYDVKM in the germline V gene. The CDR3 sequence is CASSETYRVREQYF. CDR3 nucleotide sequence: TGTGCCAGCAGTGAAACCTACAGGGTCCGAGAGCAGTACTTC.